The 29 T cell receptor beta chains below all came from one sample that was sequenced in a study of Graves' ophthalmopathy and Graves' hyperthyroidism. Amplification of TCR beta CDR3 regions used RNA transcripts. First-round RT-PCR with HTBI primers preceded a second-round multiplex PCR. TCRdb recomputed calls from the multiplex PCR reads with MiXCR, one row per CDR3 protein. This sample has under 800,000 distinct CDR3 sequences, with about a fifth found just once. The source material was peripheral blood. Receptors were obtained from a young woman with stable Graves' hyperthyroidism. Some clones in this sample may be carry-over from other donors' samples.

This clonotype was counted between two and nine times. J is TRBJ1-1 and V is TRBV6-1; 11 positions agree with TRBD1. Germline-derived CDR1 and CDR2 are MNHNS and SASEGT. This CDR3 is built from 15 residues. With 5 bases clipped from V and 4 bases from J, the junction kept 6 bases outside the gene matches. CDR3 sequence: CASSKYGTGGTEAFF. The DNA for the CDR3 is TGTGCCAGCAGTAAATATGGGACAGGGGGCACTGAAGCTTTCTTT.

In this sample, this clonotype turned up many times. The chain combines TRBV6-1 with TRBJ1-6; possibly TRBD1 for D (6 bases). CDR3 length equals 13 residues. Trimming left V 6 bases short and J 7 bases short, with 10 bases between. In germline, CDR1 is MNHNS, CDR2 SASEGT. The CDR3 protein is CASRTGLNSPLHF. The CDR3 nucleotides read TGTGCCAGCAGGACAGGTTTGAATTCACCCCTCCACTTT.

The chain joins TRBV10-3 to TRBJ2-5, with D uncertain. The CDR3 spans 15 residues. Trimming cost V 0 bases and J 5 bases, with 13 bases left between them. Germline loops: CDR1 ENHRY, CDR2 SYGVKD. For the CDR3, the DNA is TGTGCCATCAGTGAGTCCGGCGGCTCGGGTGAGACCCAGTACTTC. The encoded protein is CAISESGGSGETQYF.

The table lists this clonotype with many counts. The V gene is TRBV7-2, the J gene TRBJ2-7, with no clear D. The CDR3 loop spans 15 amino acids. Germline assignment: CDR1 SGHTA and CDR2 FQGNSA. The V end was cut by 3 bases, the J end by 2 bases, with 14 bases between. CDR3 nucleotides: TGTGCCAGCAGCTTCGACTCGGGTCACCCCTACGAGCAGTACTTC. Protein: CASSFDSGHPYEQYF.

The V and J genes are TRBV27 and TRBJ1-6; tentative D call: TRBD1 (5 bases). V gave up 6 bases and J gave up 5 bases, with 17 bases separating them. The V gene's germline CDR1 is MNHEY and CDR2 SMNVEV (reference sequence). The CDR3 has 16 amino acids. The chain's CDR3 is CASSYQGFGDNSPLHF. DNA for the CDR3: TGTGCCAGCAGCTACCAGGGTTTTGGGGATAATTCACCCCTCCACTTT.

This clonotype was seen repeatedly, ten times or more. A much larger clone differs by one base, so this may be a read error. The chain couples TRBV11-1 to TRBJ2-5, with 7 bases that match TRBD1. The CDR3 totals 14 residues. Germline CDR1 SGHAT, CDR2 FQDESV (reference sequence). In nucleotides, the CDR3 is TGTGCCAGCAGCGGGAACAGGGGTGGAGAGACCAAGTACTTC. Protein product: CASSGNRGGETKYF.

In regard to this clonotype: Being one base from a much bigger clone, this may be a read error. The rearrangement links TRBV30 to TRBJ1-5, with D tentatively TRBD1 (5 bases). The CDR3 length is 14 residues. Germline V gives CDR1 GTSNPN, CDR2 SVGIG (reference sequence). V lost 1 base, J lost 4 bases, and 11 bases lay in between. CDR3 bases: TGTGCCTGGAGTGCTGGACATGCAAATCAGCCCCAGCATTTT. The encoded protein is CAWSAGHANQPQHF.

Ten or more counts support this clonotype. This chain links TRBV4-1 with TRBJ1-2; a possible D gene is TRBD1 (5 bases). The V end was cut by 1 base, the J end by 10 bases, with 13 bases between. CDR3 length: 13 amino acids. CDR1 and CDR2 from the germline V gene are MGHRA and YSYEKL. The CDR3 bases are TGCGCCAGCAGCCAAGCTAACCAGGGTAACTACACCTTC. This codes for CASSQANQGNYTF.

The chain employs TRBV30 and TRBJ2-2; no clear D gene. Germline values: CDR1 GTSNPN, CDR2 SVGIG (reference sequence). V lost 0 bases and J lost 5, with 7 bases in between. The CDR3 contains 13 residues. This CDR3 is CAWSVRTTGELFF. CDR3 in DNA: TGTGCCTGGAGTGTCCGAACGACCGGGGAGCTGTTTTTT.

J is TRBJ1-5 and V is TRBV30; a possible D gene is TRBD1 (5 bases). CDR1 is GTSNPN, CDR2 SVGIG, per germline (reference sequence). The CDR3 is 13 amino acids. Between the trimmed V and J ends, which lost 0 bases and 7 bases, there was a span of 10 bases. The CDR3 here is CAWSVHGGQPQHF. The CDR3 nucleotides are TGTGCCTGGAGTGTACATGGGGGGCAGCCCCAGCATTTT. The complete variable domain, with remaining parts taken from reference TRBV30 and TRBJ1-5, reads SQTIHQWPATLVQPVGSPLSLECTVEGTSNPNLYWYRQAAGRGLQLLFYSVGIGQISSEVPQNLSASRPQDRQFILSSKKLLLSDSGFYLCAWSVHGGQPQHFGDGTRLSIL.

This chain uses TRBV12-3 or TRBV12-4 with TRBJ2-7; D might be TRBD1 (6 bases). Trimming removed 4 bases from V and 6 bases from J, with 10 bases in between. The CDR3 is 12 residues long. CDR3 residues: CASSSGAGEQYF. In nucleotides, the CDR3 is TGTGCCAGCAGTTCAGGGGCCGGCGAGCAGTACTTC.

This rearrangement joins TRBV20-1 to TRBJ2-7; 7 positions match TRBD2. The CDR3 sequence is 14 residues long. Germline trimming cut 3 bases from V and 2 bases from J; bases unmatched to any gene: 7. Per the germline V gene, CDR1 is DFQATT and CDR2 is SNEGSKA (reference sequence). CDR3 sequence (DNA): TGCAGTGCTAGTTGGGCGGGGACTACCTACGAGCAGTACTTC. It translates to CSASWAGTTYEQYF.

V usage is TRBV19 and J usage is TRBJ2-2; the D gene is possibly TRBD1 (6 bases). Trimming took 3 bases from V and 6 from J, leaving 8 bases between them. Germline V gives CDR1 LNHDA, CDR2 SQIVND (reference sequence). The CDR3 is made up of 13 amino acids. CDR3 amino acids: CASSMGAAGELFF. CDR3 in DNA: TGTGCCAGTAGTATGGGGGCCGCCGGGGAGCTGTTTTTT.

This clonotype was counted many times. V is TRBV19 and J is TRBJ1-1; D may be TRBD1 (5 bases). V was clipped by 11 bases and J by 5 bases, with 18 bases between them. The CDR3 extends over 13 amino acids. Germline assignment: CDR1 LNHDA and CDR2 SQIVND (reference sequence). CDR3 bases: TGTGCCGCGAAGGTCGGGGGTGGAACTGAAGCTTTCTTT. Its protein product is CAAKVGGGTEAFF.

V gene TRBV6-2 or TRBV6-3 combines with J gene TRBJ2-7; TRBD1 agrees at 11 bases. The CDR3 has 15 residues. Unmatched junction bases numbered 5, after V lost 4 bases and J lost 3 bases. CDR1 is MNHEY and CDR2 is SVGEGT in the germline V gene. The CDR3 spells CASSWGQGDLYEQYF. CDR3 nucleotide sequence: TGTGCCAGCAGTTGGGGACAGGGGGACCTCTACGAGCAGTACTTC.

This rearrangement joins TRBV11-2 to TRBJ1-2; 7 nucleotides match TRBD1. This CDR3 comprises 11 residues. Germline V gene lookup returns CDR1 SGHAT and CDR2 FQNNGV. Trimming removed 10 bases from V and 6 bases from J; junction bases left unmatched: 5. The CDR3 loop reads CAIMTGNGYTF. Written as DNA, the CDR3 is TGTGCCATTATGACAGGGAATGGCTACACCTTC.

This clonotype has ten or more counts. The CDR3, as DNA: TGCAGCGGAAGGACAGGGAGTACCGGGGAGCTGTTTTTT. Its protein product is CSGRTGSTGELFF. The J gene is TRBJ2-2, the V gene TRBV29-1, with TRBD1 matching 8 bases. V was clipped by 7 bases and J by 5 bases; unmatched bases: 6. The CDR3 has 13 amino acids. The germline gives CDR1 SQVTM, CDR2 ANQGSEA.

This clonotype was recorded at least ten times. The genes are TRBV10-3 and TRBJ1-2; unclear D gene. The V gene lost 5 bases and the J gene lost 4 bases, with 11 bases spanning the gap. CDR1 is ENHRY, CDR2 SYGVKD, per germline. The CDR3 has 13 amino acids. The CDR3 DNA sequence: TGTGCCATCAGTACTTCCCGGGGCTATGGCTACACCTTC. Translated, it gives CAISTSRGYGYTF.

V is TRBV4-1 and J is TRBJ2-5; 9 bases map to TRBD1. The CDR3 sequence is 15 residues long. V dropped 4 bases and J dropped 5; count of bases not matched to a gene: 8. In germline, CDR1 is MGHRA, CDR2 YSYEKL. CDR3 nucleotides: TGCGCCAGCAGCCGCAACAGGGGGCGCCGGGAGACCCAGTACTTC. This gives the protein CASSRNRGRRETQYF.

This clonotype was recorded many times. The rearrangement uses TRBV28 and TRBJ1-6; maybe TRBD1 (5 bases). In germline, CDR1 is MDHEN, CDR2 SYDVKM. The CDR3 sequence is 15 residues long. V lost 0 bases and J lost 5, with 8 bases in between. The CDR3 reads CASSLWTVNNSPLHF. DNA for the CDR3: TGTGCCAGCAGTTTATGGACAGTCAATAATTCACCCCTCCACTTT.

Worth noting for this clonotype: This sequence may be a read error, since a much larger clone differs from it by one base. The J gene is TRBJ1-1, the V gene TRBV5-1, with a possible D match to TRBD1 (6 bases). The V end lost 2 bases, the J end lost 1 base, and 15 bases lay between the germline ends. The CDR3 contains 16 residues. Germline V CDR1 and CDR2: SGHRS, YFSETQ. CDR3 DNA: TGCGCCAGCAGCTTATCGTCAGGGGAGGGGAACACTGAAGCTTTCTTT. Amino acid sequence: CASSLSSGEGNTEAFF.

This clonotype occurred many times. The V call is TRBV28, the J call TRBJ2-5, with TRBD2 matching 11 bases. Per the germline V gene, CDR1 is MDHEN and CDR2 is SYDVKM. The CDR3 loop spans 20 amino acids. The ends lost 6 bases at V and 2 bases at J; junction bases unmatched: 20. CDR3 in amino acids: CASSSILLAGVPTLQETQYF. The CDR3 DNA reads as TGTGCCAGCAGCAGTATCTTACTAGCGGGAGTTCCTACCCTTCAAGAGACCCAGTACTTC.

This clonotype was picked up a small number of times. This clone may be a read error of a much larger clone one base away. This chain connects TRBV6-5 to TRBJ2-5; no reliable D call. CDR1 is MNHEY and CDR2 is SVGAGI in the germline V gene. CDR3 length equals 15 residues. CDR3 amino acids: CARSYNTAYQETQYF. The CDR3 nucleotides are TGTGCCAGAAGTTACAATACAGCGTACCAAGAGACCCAGTACTTC.

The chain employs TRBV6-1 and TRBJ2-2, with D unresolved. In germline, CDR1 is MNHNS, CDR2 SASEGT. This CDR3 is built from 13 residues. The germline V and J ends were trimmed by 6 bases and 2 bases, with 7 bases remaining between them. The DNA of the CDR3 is TGTGCCAGCAGGAAGACTAACACCGGGGAGCTGTTTTTT. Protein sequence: CASRKTNTGELFF.

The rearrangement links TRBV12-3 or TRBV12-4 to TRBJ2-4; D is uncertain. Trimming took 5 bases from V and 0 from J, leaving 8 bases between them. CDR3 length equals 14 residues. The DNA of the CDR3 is TGTGCCAGCAGTGTCGGGCTAGCCAAAAACATTCAGTACTTC. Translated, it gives CASSVGLAKNIQYF.

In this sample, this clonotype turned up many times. The CDR3 reads CASSFIGWTLNTEAFF. CDR3 nucleotides: TGTGCCAGCAGTTTTATCGGGTGGACCCTTAACACTGAAGCTTTCTTT. The chain is built from TRBV12-3 or TRBV12-4 and TRBJ1-1, with no clear D. The CDR3 loop spans 16 amino acids. V lost 3 bases to trimming and J lost 2 bases, with 16 bases between them.

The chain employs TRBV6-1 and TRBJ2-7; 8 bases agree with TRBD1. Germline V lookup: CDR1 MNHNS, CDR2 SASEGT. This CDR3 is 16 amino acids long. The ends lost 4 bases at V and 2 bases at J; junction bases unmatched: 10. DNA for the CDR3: TGTGCCAGCAGTGGGACCGGGACAGGTTCTCCCTACGAGCAGTACTTC. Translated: CASSGTGTGSPYEQYF.

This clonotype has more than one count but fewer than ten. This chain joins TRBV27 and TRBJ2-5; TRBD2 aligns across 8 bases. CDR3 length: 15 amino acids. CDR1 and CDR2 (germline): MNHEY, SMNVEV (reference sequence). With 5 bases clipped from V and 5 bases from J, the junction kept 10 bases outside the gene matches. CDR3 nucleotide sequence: TGTGCCAGCAGTGCCCGCCAGCGGGGGAGCGAGACCCAGTACTTC. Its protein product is CASSARQRGSETQYF.

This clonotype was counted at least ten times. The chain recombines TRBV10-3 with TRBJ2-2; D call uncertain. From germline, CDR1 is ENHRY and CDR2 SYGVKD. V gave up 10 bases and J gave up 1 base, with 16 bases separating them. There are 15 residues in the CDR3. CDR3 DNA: TGTGCCACGGGCCCCCGGCAGATGAACACCGGGGAGCTGTTTTTT. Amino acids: CATGPRQMNTGELFF.